This paragraph reports one TCR beta chain. The antigen remains undetermined. The sample belongs to a study of vaccination effects on CD4 cells after COVID-19. Study summary: After the second dose, samples were taken at median day 72.

There are 14 residues in the CDR3. The study, taken as a whole, reports: Clones arising from infection and from vaccination showed marked clonal contraction late after vaccination.

The protocol was immunoSEQ multiplex PCR, while the TCRdb copy is restricted to in-frame clones and leaves out a portion. The sample holds over 30,000 clones; around 80% are singletons and the top ten take about 1.6%. Before sequencing, viral peptide pools were used by the ViraFEST assay to expand antigen-specific CD4+ T cells. When ten to eleven days of culture had elapsed, CD4+ T cells were isolated. Participants got two doses of BNT162b2 or mRNA-1273 vaccine. Vaccinated participants had no history of SARS-CoV-2 infection and tested negative for nucleocapsid antibodies. Approximately 2 million PBMC were seeded per well and grown in the presence of 10 IU/ml IL-2 and 8.5 to 10 ug/ml peptides.

The sample consisted of CD4+ T cells from PBMCs cultured with HCoV-NL63 spike peptides, taken after COVID-19 vaccination. The chain links TRBV21-1 to TRBJ1-5. TRBV21-1 is assigned pseudogene status. The TCR was taken from a human donor who received a COVID-19 vaccine. Some clones in this sample may be carry-over from other donors' samples. Written as DNA, the CDR3 is TGTGCCAGCAGCAAAGACTACCTCAATCAGCCCCAGCATTTT. Translated: CASSKDYLNQPQHF.